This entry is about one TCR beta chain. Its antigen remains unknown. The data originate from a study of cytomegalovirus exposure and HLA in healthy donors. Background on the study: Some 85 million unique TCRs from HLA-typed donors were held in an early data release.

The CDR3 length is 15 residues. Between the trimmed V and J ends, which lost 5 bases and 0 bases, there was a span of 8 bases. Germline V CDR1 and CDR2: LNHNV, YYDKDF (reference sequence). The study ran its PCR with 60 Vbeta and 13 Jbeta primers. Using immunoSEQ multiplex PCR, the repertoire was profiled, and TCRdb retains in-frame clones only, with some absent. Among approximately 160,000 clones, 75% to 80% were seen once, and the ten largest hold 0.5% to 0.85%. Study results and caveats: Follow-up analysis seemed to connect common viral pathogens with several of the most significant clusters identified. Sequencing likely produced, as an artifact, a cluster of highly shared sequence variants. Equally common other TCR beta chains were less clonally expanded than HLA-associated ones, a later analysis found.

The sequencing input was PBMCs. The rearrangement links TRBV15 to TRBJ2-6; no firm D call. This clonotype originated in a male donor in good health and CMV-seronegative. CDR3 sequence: CATSDTLSGANVLTF. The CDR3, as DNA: TGTGCCACCAGCGACACCCTCTCTGGGGCCAACGTCCTGACTTTC.